This T cell receptor beta chain came from a study of T-cell memory formation after mild COVID-19. Study-wide findings and caveats: Some clones that responded turned up in pre-infection memory, which suggests that cross-reactive memory joined in.

For this clonotype: Its specificity is not known.

TCRdb ran MiXCR on the 5' RACE reads and lists one entry per CDR3 protein. The sample yields around 340,000 distinct CDR3 sequences, approximately 15% seen once. The clonotype originates from a man younger than 35 who had mild COVID-19 (a few samples of this study predate the infection). Cell type and time point are not known. Sequencing was carried out using PBMCs or a T cell subset sorted from them (not recorded which).

The CDR3 bases are TGTGCCAGCAGCTTATTGAGGGGCGGGACCGGGGAGCTGTTTTTT. Residues: CASSLLRGGTGELFF. This sequence joins TRBV7-6 and TRBJ2-2; D may match TRBD1 or TRBD2 (5 bases each). Germline V gives CDR1 SGHVS, CDR2 FNYEAQ. The CDR3 length is 15 residues. V was shortened by 2 bases and J by 5 bases, with 12 bases between the two germline ends.